This entry concerns a single TCR beta chain. Its specificity is not known. The donors gave bone marrow, and they were healthy. This CDR3 region has 11 residues. The germline gives CDR1 MDHEN, CDR2 SYDVKM. V shed 3 bases and J shed 8 bases, with 7 bases lying between them. This entry belongs to a study of cytomegalovirus exposure and HLA in healthy donors. Overall study context: Among about 179 million T cells, an earlier analysis found 95 million to 140 million unique TCR beta sequences. Roughly 85 million unique TCRs from HLA-typed donors were held in an early release of data. Whole-study findings and limits: Because they were indistinguishable, some V segments, including TRBV6-2 and TRBV6-3, were excluded.

60 Vbeta and 13 Jbeta primers were used in PCR. Some clones are missing from TCRdb's copy, which holds only in-frame ones; the method was immunoSEQ multiplex PCR. The repertoire has a few hundred thousand clones, approximately 80% of them found once; the top ten carry just over 1.4%. The chain couples TRBV28 to TRBJ1-2, with unresolved D. Sample: PBMCs. The TCR originated in a girl between 5 and 17 years old in good health and CMV-seronegative. CDR3 sequence reads: CASSLFGGYTF. CDR3 sequence (DNA): TGTGCCAGCAGTTTGTTCGGGGGCTACACCTTC.